This TCR beta chain was captured in a study of cytomegalovirus exposure and HLA in healthy donors (dated by TCRdb to the late 2010s). Study-level background: According to a later analysis, the approximately 130 validation repertoires were produced on the same platform as the 666 repertoires of the first cohort. The study was designed to test whether signatures of past pathogen exposure could be identified by cataloging public T cell receptors. Along with the approximately 600-subject first cohort, a separate validation cohort of over 90 different subjects was used. The study combined high-throughput TCR immunosequencing, statistical association of individual TCRs with disease status, and machine learning to predict cytomegalovirus infection status.

Here is what the overall study found, with its caveats: The study listed 170 or so TCR beta chains as associated with cytomegalovirus. The authors suggested that the approach could potentially be extended to other disease states and immunological phenotypes. The classifier was reported to diagnose cytomegalovirus status with high specificity and sensitivity in both the original and validation cohorts. In vitro tests confirmed that three of the cytomegalovirus-associated TCR beta chains recognize cytomegalovirus antigens. A later analysis lacked HLA typing for the validation cohort, so it scored co-occurrence in that cohort across all 110 or so repertoires. Across donors, most TCR sequences were observed very rarely, whereas some public TCRs were present in many individuals. Subsequent analysis determined that TCRs grouped into clusters in the first cohort also showed a tendency toward co-occurrence across the approximately 120 validation repertoires, and roughly 94% of cluster scores exceeded 0.

Concerning this clone itself: No antigen is known for it. No clone much larger than this one lies a single base away; base qualities are absent.

The donors belonged to the validation cohort of roughly 120 subjects, which was separate from the roughly 700-subject first cohort. V has 2 bases trimmed and J has 0 bases trimmed; junction bases matching no gene number 8. CDR1 and CDR2, per the germline V gene (reference sequence), are PRHDT and FYEKMQ. From its cysteine to its phenylalanine, the CDR3 spans 17 amino acids. CDR3 DNA is the only sequence kept; it has 51 bases, read in frame from the first base. Library preparation used the immunoSEQ multiplex PCR assay. The authors' analysis ran thus. To diagnose cytomegalovirus status from the catalog of TCR beta chain sequences, a statistical classification framework was built. TCRdb retrieved this table from immuneACCESS and kept in-frame rearrangements only. Not all clones are present; in checked studies, unresolved V genes account for under half, and no reason is known for the remainder. V and J calls and clone size are those listed in that table; D and trimming were worked out from the DNA. This sample lists 250,000 to 400,000 clones; 88% were detected once. Jointly, the top ten make up around 0.88% of the sample.

The sequence is built from TRBV13 and TRBJ2-7, with 9 junctional bases fitting TRBD1. Sequenced material: PBMCs. The receptor comes from a man aged 30-40 years in good health and CMV-seronegative. The sequence in DNA is TGTGCCAGCAGCTTAAAAACCGGGACAGGGAGCTCCTACGAGCAGTACTTC. This yields the protein CASSLKTGTGSSYEQYF.